The rows below give T cell receptor beta chains drawn from one sample of a study of blood T cell repertoires in COVID-19. The protocol was immunoSEQ multiplex PCR, while the TCRdb copy is restricted to in-frame clones and leaves out a portion. The profile covers roughly 500,000 clones, with around 89% appearing a single time and approximately 2% taken by the ten largest. The source material was PBMCs or T cells enriched from blood (not recorded which). Source of these receptors: a woman between 35 and 50 years old who had recovered from COVID-19. CDR3s include the opening cysteine and the closing phenylalanine or tryptophan. Fields, in order: J gene, V gene, D gene, clone size, CDR3 protein, CDR3 DNA. The D gene is left open where the match is weak. Clone sizes are given selectively: once, few, many, or a class where the clone is expanded.

TRBJ2-1,TRBV7-2,NA,NA,CASRVTGTGGYNEQFF,TGTGCCAGCAGGGTTACCGGGACCGGAGGGTACAATGAGCAGTTCTTC
TRBJ2-5,TRBV3-1/TRBV3-2,NA,NA,CASSQGVRVETQYF,TGTGCCAGCAGCCAAGGTGTACGAGTGGAGACCCAGTACTTC
TRBJ1-1,TRBV29-1,TRBD1,NA,CSGATGTGGFEAFF,TGCAGCGGTGCTACCGGGACAGGGGGCTTTGAAGCTTTCTTT
TRBJ2-1,TRBV20-1,NA,NA,CSASASNEQFF,TGCAGTGCTAGTGCATCCAATGAGCAGTTCTTC
TRBJ2-7,TRBV29-1,TRBD1,NA,CSVAKQGAYEQYF,TGCAGCGTTGCCAAGCAGGGGGCCTACGAGCAGTACTTC
TRBJ2-5,TRBV4-1,TRBD2,NA,CASRGLAGAGETQYF,TGCGCCAGCAGGGGACTAGCGGGAGCGGGGGAGACCCAGTACTTC
TRBJ1-6,TRBV5-4,NA,many,CASSLQQGTTSPLHF,TGTGCCAGCAGCTTACAACAGGGTACTACTTCACCCCTCCACTTT
TRBJ2-7,TRBV19,TRBD1,NA,CASSIIYRQGWPNEQYF,TGTGCCAGTAGTATAATCTATCGACAGGGATGGCCCAACGAGCAGTACTTC
TRBJ1-1,TRBV7-2,NA,NA,CASSPGPAGTEAFF,TGTGCCAGCAGCCCCGGTCCCGCAGGCACTGAAGCTTTCTTT
TRBJ2-7,TRBV15,NA,NA,CAASEESFLYEQYF,TGTGCCGCCAGTGAGGAAAGTTTCCTCTACGAGCAGTACTTC
TRBJ2-3,TRBV13,TRBD2,NA,CASSLEASGTTTDTQYF,TGTGCCAGCAGCTTAGAGGCTAGCGGAACGACCACAGATACGCAGTATTTT
TRBJ1-2,TRBV28,TRBD1,NA,CASRVQGDYGYTF,TGTGCCAGCAGGGTACAGGGGGACTATGGCTACACCTTC
TRBJ2-5,TRBV7-2,NA,NA,CASSLAVGGQETQYF,TGTGCCAGCAGCTTAGCGGTGGGGGGCCAAGAGACCCAGTACTTC
TRBJ1-2,TRBV15,TRBD1,NA,CATSPRQGNGYTF,TGTGCCACCAGCCCTCGACAGGGTAATGGCTACACCTTC
TRBJ1-2,TRBV12-5,NA,NA,CASGFETDGYTF,TGTGCTAGTGGTTTCGAGACAGATGGCTACACCTTC
TRBJ2-2,TRBV5-4,TRBD1,NA,CASRGQGVGTGELFF,TGTGCCAGCCGGGGACAGGGGGTCGGCACCGGGGAGCTGTTTTTT
TRBJ1-6,TRBV13,NA,NA,CASSPTGINSPLHF,TGTGCCAGCAGCCCGACAGGAATAAATTCACCCCTCCACTTT
TRBJ1-6,TRBV2,NA,few,CAVGEGDIGSPLHF,TGTGCCGTGGGAGAGGGGGACATCGGATCACCCCTCCACTTT
TRBJ2-7,TRBV20-1,NA,NA,CSASSRPVERDEQYF,TGCAGTGCTAGTTCTAGGCCCGTTGAGCGGGACGAGCAGTACTTC
TRBJ1-2,TRBV21-1,NA,once,CASSNRSNENYGYTF,TGTGCCAGCAGCAACCGTTCGAACGAGAACTATGGCTACACCTTC
TRBJ2-5,TRBV3-1/TRBV3-2,TRBD2,once,CASSQPISGWAGTQYF,TGTGCCAGCAGCCAACCAATTAGCGGGTGGGCGGGGACCCAGTACTTC
TRBJ2-2,TRBV15,NA,NA,CATSSRESDTGELFF,TGTGCCACCAGCAGCAGGGAATCGGACACCGGGGAGCTGTTTTTT
TRBJ2-3,TRBV5-1,NA,NA,CASSLGASTDTQYF,TGCGCCAGCAGCTTGGGGGCTAGCACAGATACGCAGTATTTT
TRBJ2-7,TRBV13,NA,NA,CASSFLYEQYF,TGTGCCAGCAGCTTCCTCTACGAGCAGTACTTC
TRBJ2-1,TRBV14,NA,NA,CASSQDERSAEQFF,TGTGCCAGCAGCCAAGATGAGCGGTCGGCTGAGCAGTTCTTC
TRBJ2-1,TRBV11-3,TRBD1,NA,CASSLDRGTYNEQFF,TGTGCCAGCAGCTTAGACAGGGGGACCTACAATGAGCAGTTCTTC
TRBJ2-7,TRBV5-5,NA,NA,CASSLVYASRSEQYF,TGTGCCAGCAGCTTGGTTTACGCCTCCCGTAGCGAGCAGTACTTC
TRBJ2-7,TRBV5-1,NA,NA,CASRAGSLDEQYF,TGCGCCAGCAGGGCAGGGTCTCTCGACGAGCAGTACTTC
TRBJ1-1,TRBV2,NA,NA,CASSSGQPNTEAFF,TGTGCCAGCAGTTCAGGCCAGCCGAACACTGAAGCTTTCTTT
TRBJ2-7,TRBV27,NA,NA,CAQGGVYSYEQYF,TGTGCGCAAGGAGGGGTTTACTCCTACGAGCAGTACTTC
TRBJ1-2,TRBV18,TRBD1,NA,CASSPGTGGGGYTF,TGTGCCAGCTCACCAGGGACAGGGGGCGGTGGCTACACCTTC
TRBJ2-7,TRBV9,NA,NA,CASSAGLTNSYEQYF,TGTGCCAGCAGCGCCGGACTTACCAACTCCTACGAGCAGTACTTC